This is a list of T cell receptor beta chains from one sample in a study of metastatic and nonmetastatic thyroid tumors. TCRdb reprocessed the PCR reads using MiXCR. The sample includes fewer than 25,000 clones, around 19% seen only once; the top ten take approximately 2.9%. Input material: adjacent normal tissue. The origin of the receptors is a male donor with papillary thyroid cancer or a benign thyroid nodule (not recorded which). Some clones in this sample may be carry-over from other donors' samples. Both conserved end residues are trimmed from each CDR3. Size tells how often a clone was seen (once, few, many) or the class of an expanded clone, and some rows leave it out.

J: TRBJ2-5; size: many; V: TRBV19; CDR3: ASSIDRLETQY
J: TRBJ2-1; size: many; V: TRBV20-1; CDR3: SYTKTSAYNEQF
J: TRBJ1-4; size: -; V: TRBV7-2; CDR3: ASSTRGPPSEKLF
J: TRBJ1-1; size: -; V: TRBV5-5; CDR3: ASNNDHALRDAEAF
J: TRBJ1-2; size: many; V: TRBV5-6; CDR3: ASSLSGDHT
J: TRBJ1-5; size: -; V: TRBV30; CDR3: AWSYLGVQPQH
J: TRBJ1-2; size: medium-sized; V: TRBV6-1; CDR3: ASVPSDRVNYGYT
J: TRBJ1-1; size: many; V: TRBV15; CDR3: ATSRDATGTRTEAF
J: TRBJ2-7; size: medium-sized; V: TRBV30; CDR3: AWRGGAYEQY
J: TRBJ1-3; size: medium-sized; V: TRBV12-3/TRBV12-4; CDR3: ASSPGQDNTIY
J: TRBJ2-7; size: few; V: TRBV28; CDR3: ASSNTGGSYEQY
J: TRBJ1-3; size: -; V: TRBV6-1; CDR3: ASSSTGLSGNTIY
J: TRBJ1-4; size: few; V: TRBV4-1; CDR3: ASSRDQTEKLF
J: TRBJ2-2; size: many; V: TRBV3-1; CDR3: ASSPRRARELF
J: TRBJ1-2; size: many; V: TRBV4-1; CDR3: ASSQELNYGYT
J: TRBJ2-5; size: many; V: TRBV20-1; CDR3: SATGTNQETQY
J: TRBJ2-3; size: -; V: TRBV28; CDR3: ASSRGLWDTDTQY
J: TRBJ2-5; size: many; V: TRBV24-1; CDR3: ATRGRGAGETQY
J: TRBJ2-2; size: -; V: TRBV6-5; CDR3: ASSYSACPNTGQLF
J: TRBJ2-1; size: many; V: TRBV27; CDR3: ASSFYNEQF
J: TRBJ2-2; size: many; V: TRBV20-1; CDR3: SAIASGNLVTGELF
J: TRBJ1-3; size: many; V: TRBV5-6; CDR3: AGRPGTEHGLAGNTIY
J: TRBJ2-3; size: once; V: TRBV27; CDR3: ARSRGDTQY
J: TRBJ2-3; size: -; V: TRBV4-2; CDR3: ASSQTSGTGDTQY
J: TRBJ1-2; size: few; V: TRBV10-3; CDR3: AISEPPGTSGYT
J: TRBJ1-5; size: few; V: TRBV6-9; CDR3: ASSYRRGGQPQH
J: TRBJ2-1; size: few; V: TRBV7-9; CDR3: ASSGFFIGHNEQF
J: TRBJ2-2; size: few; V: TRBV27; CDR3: ASSLNPTGDGELF
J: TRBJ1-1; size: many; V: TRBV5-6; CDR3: ASSFRTGLLIAF
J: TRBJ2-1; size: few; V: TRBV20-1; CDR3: SARIAGSSYNEQF
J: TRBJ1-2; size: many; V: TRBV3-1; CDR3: ASSQTDNGYT
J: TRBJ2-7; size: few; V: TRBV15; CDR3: ATSRLAGGQQY
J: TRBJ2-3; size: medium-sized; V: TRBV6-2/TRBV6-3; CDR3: ASSYPTSGTLTDTQY
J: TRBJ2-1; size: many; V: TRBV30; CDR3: AWSVNYRVYNEQF
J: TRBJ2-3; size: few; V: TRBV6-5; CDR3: ASRPEAAGGNTDKQY
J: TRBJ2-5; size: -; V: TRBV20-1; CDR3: SAGVGIVETQY
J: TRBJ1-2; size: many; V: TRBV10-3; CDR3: AISGGGDRGLEYGYT
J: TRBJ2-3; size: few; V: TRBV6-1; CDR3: ASTRYRGTYTQY
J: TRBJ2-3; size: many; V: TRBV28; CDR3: ASRSLPPSTDTQY
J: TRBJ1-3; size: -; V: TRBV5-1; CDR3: ASSADSSRNTIY
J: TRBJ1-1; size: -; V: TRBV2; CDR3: DSSEGPEAF
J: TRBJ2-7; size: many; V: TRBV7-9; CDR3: ASSRQISYEQY
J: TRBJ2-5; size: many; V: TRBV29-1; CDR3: SVSTSGQETQY
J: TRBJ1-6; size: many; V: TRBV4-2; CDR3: ASSQEQSNNSPLH
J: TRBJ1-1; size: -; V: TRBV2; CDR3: ASSGDRGSTEAF
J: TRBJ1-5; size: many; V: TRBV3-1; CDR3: ASSQDRGRQPQH
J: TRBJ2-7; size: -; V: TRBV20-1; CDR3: GPTSYEQY
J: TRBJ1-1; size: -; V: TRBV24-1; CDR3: ATSENGTREAF
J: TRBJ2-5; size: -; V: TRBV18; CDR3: ASSPSGTTGGTQY
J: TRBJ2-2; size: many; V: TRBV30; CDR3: ACSYSPNTGELF
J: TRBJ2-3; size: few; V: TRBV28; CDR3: ASSPLAGVRDTQY
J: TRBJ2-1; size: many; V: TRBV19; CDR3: ASSIGGSEF
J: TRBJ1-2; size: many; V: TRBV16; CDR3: ASSQSTSSGGYT
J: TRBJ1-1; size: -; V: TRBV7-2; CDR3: ASSLEGDTEAF
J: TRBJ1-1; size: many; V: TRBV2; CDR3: ASSEQVNTEAF
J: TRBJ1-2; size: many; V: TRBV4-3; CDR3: ASSSSDGPNYGYT
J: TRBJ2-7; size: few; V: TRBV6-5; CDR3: ASSYLGSLAGGYEQY
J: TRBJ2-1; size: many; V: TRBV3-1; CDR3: ASSQEWEFSYNEQF